The clone carrying this TCR beta chain was counted at least ten times. The data stem from a study of read filtering for tumor transcriptome and immune sequencing. Study details: TCR-mapped reads were about 4.05 to 11 million with IR-seq versus roughly 80 to 1273 with RNA-seq.

Molecular barcoded adaptors covering alpha/delta and beta/gamma chains were used on roughly 400 ng RNA. In TCRdb, the reads were re-called with MiXCR into one record per CDR3 protein. The sample has around 38,000 distinct CDR3 sequences; around 15% are singletons. Germline V gene sequence: CDR1 MGHRA, CDR2 YSYEKL. V shed 7 bases and J 9 bases; nucleotides not matched to a gene: 3. The CDR3 runs 11 residues. The chain employs TRBV4-1 and TRBJ2-1; the match to TRBD1 covers 7 bases. Input material: a population of CD138-negative cells sorted from bone marrow. The source of this sequence is a donor over 35 with multiple myeloma. CDR3 protein: CASTQGSEQFF. The DNA for the CDR3 is TGCGCCAGCACACAGGGGTCTGAGCAGTTCTTC.